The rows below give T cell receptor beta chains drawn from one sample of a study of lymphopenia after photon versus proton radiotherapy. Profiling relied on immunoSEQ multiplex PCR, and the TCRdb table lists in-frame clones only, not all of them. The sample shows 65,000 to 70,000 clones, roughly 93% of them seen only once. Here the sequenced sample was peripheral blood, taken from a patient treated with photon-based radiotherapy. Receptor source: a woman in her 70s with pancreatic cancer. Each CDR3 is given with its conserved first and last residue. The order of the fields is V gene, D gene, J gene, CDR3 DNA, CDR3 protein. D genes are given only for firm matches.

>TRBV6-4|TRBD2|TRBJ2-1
TGTGCCAGCAGTGGTGTAGCGGGCAAATACAATGAGCAGTTCTTC
CASSGVAGKYNEQFF
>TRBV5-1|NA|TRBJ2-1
TGCGCCAGCAGCTTGGTCACAGGGACCTTCAATGAGCAGTTCTTC
CASSLVTGTFNEQFF
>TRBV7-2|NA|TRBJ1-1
TGTGCCAGCAGCTTGACGACAGCCATTGAAGCTTTCTTT
CASSLTTAIEAFF
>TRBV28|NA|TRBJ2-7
TGTGCCAGCAGTTTATTAGACAGAAGCCACGAGCAGTACTTC
CASSLLDRSHEQYF
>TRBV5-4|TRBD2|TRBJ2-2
TGTGCCAGCAGCCCTTCCGGGGGGGCGGGAGTGAACACCGGGGAGCTGTTTTTT
CASSPSGGAGVNTGELFF
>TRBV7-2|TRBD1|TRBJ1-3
TGTGCCAGCAGCCCCCGCTCGACAGGGTACGGTGGAAACACCATATATTTT
CASSPRSTGYGGNTIYF
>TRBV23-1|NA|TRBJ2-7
TGCGCCAGCAGTCTACAGCCTTACGAGCAGTACTTC
CASSLQPYEQYF
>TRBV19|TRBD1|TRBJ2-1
TGTGCCAGTAGTATGGGTGCAGGGGGCTCTATTGAGCAGTTCTTC
CASSMGAGGSIEQFF
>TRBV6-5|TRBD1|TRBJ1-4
TGTGCCAGCAGTTCGACAGGGACCAGGGGGAAACTGTTTTTT
CASSSTGTRGKLFF
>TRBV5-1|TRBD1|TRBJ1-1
TGCGCCAGCAGCCTCCGACCTCGACAGGGAAACACTGAAGCTTTCTTT
CASSLRPRQGNTEAFF
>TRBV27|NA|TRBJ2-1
TGTGCCAGCAGTTTAGTAGGATCCAGCAACAATGAGCAGTTCTTC
CASSLVGSSNNEQFF
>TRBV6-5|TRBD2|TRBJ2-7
TGTGCCAGCACTAAAGGACTAGCGGAACTTTACGAGCAGTACTTC
CASTKGLAELYEQYF
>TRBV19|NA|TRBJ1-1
TGTGCCAGTAGTATAATTGGGGGCGAGGCTGAAGCTTTCTTT
CASSIIGGEAEAFF
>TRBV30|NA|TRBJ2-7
TGTGCCTGGAGTCCGACAGGACGAAGGGGGCAGTACTTC
CAWSPTGRRGQYF
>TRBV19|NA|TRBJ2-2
TGTGCCAGTAGGACACGTATGGCCGGGGAGCTGTTTTTT
CASRTRMAGELFF
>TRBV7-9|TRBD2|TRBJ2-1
TGTGCCAGCACCCTGGGGAGCGGGACTTACAATGAGCAGTTCTTC
CASTLGSGTYNEQFF
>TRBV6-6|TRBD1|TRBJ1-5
TGTGCCAGCAGTTACGGTCAGGGGGCAGGCAATCAGCCCCAGCATTTT
CASSYGQGAGNQPQHF
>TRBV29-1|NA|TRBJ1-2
TGCAGCGTTGATTGGGGGGGAAACTATGGCTACACCTTC
CSVDWGGNYGYTF
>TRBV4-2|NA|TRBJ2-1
TGTGCCAGCAGCCAAGGAGCCTACAATGAGCAGTTCTTC
CASSQGAYNEQFF
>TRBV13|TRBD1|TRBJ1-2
TGTGCCAGCGGTCTTCGACAGGGGGCGTCTTCCCCGCCGCGCTACACCTTC
CASGLRQGASSPPRYTF
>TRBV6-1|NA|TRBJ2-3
TGTGCCAGCAGTGAAGTCCTGAAGACGACCGGCACAGATACGCAGTATTTT
CASSEVLKTTGTDTQYF
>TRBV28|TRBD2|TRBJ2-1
TGTGCCAGCAGTTCGACCCAATCTAGCGGGAGGGCCCCCGAGCAGTTCTTC
CASSSTQSSGRAPEQFF
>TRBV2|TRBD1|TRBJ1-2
TGTGCCAGCAGTGAAGCTGTGGGGGGACAGGGATCTGGCTACACCTTC
CASSEAVGGQGSGYTF